This entry features one T cell receptor beta chain sequence. The sample originates from a study of blood T cells in healthy people across ages. A second roughly 6 to 12 cycle PCR used barcoded and J-beta primers. MiXCR was run by TCRdb on the 5' RACE reads, yielding one entry per CDR3 protein. This table holds hundreds of thousands of distinct CDR3 sequences, around 20% found once. The ends were cut back, 1 base at V and 7 bases at J, with 16 bases in the middle. This CDR3 contains 16 residues. This receptor was taken from a man aged 65 to 85 in good health. Sequences were obtained from blood. The J gene is TRBJ1-4, the V gene TRBV12-3 or TRBV12-4; D is possibly TRBD1 (6 bases). Here the CDR3 reads CASSLETGSGGEKLFF. The CDR3, as DNA: TGTGCCAGCAGTTTAGAAACAGGGTCCGGGGGTGAAAAACTGTTTTTT.